Listed here are 28 T cell receptor beta chains from one sample, sequenced in a study of beta chain features in type 1 diabetes. Study-level points and caveats: Significant though moderate, a shortening of TCRB CDR3s appeared in all four CD4+ subsets of Type 1 diabetes patients.

The antigens of these receptors remain unknown. Reverse transcribing all isolated RNA meant expressed TCRB transcripts were sequenced. The table came from immunoSEQ multiplex PCR; TCRdb's copy has only in-frame clones and leaves some out. The sample yields roughly 100,000 clones, approximately 30% seen once. Sample: central memory CD4+ T cells from blood. All receptors come from a young woman with type 1 diabetes.

The chain combines TRBV9 with TRBJ2-1; D possibly corresponds to TRBD2 (5 bases). CDR3 length: 16 residues. From germline, CDR1 is SGDLS and CDR2 YYNGEE. V shed 4 bases and J shed 0 bases, with 14 bases lying between them. CDR3 protein: CASSSRTASSYNEQFF. The CDR3 nucleotides read TGTGCCAGCAGCTCAAGGACTGCCAGCTCCTACAATGAGCAGTTCTTC.

This clone was counted between two and nine times. Here the CDR3 DNA reads TGTGCCAGTAGTAAGGGGACAGAAGAAAAACTGTTTTTT. The encoded protein is CASSKGTEEKLFF. The chain couples TRBV19 to TRBJ1-4, with 7 bases lining up with TRBD1. CDR1 is LNHDA and CDR2 is SQIVND in the germline V gene (reference sequence). CDR3 length equals 13 residues. Trimming took 4 bases from V and 8 from J; bases not matched to a gene: 4.

This chain connects TRBV5-1 to TRBJ2-3; perhaps TRBD2 as D (6 bases). The CDR3 loop spans 14 amino acids. V lost 5 bases, J lost 0 bases, and 10 bases lay in between. Germline CDR1 SGHRS, CDR2 YFSETQ. CDR3 protein: CASRTSGSTDTQYF. CDR3 in DNA: TGCGCCAGCAGAACAAGCGGGAGCACAGATACGCAGTATTTT.

The chain employs TRBV29-1 and TRBJ2-6, with TRBD2 as a possible D gene (5 bases). The CDR3 contains 15 residues. Germline V CDR1 and CDR2: SQVTM, ANQGSEA. Trimming shortened V by 5 bases and J by 0 bases, and 11 bases separated the two germline ends. CDR3: CSVLKDSSGANVLTF. DNA for the CDR3: TGCAGCGTTCTTAAGGACTCCTCTGGGGCCAACGTCCTGACTTTC.

This rearrangement joins TRBV7-2 to TRBJ2-7, with 7 bases identical to TRBD2. Per the germline V gene, CDR1 is SGHTA and CDR2 is FQGNSA. V was pared by 5 bases and J by 5 bases, with 12 bases of the junction left unmatched. The CDR3 spans 15 residues. The CDR3 reads CASSGTSASRNEQYF. CDR3 bases: TGTGCCAGCAGCGGAACTAGCGCGTCCAGGAACGAGCAGTACTTC.

This chain links TRBV11-3 with TRBJ2-1, with 10 bases aligning to TRBD1. CDR1 SGHNT and CDR2 YENEEA come from the germline V gene. J was trimmed by 5 bases and V by 7 bases; bases with no gene match: 5. The CDR3 covers 14 residues. The CDR3 region has the DNA TGTGCCAGCAACCCGGGACAGGGGAACAATGAGCAGTTCTTC. Its protein is CASNPGQGNNEQFF.

About this clone: The junction departs from the called germline gene at one end, perhaps through a read error. The chain links TRBV28 to TRBJ2-3; D unresolved. The CDR3 extends over 12 amino acids. Germline lookup yields CDR1 MDHEN and CDR2 SYDVKM. The CDR3 loop reads CASSPSVPAPNF. DNA for the CDR3: TGTGCCAGCAGCCCGTCGGTGCCCGCCCCGAATTTT. The full variable domain, its missing parts supplied by reference TRBV28 and TRBJ2-3, is DVKVTQSSRYLVKRTGEKVFLECVQDMDHENMFWYRQDPGLGLRLIYFSYDVKMKEKGDIPEGYSVSREKKERFSLILESASTNQTSMYLCASSPSVPAPNFGPGTRLTVL.

This sequence joins TRBV7-2 and TRBJ2-7; TRBD1 is a possible D gene (6 bases). V dropped 2 bases and J dropped 0 bases, with 14 bases sitting between them. Per the germline V gene, CDR1 is SGHTA and CDR2 is FQGNSA. The CDR3 covers 16 residues. Written as DNA, the CDR3 is TGTGCCAGCAGCTTAAGGGGGACGCCTACCTCCTACGAGCAGTACTTC. Protein: CASSLRGTPTSYEQYF.

The rearrangement uses TRBV2 and TRBJ2-1; TRBD2 agrees at 10 bases. V lost 7 bases, J lost 9 bases, and 6 bases stayed unmatched. Germline lookup yields CDR1 SNHLY and CDR2 FYNNEI. This CDR3 contains 13 residues. The CDR3 bases are TGTGCCAGCATGGCTAGCGGGAGCTCTGAGCAGTTCTTC. Its protein product is CASMASGSSEQFF.

The chain links TRBV7-2 to TRBJ1-2; D remains unclear. This CDR3 is 14 amino acids long. The germline V gene encodes CDR1 SGHTA and CDR2 FQGNSA. V shed 5 bases and J shed 8 bases, with 18 bases lying between them. CDR3 amino acids: CASSPTWAAKGYTF. CDR3 sequence (DNA): TGTGCCAGCAGCCCGACGTGGGCAGCTAAGGGCTACACCTTC.

This chain connects TRBV4-2 to TRBJ2-3; D gene unclear. Looked up from germline, CDR1 is LGHNA and CDR2 is YNFKEQ. The CDR3 is made up of 15 amino acids. V was shortened by 0 bases and J by 1 base, with 8 bases between the two germline ends. The CDR3 here is CASSQDSAGTDTQYF. The DNA of the CDR3 is TGTGCCAGCAGCCAAGATTCCGCGGGCACAGATACGCAGTATTTT.

The chain employs TRBV5-1 and TRBJ2-1, with TRBD2 identical over 14 bases. J gave up 8 bases and V 0 bases, and 7 bases lay outside the gene matches. This CDR3 is built from 17 residues. Germline V CDR1 and CDR2: SGHRS, YFSETQ. Here the CDR3 reads CASSLGTSGRLWDEQFF. The DNA of the CDR3 is TGCGCCAGCAGCTTGGGGACTAGCGGGAGGTTGTGGGATGAGCAGTTCTTC.

This clone was seen a single time. The rearrangement links TRBV18 to TRBJ2-5; 11 nucleotides agree with TRBD2. The CDR3 extends over 16 amino acids. V shed 3 bases and J 1 base; nucleotides not matched to a gene: 4. Germline-derived CDR1 and CDR2 are KGHSH and LQKENI. CDR3 in DNA: TGTGCCAGCTCACCTGGGACTAGCGGTACCCAAGAGACCCAGTACTTC. It is translated as CASSPGTSGTQETQYF.

This clone was picked up a small number of times. The chain carries TRBV7-9 and TRBJ2-1; D is possibly TRBD2 (6 bases). This CDR3 contains 17 residues. The V end lost 5 bases, the J end lost 6 bases, and 23 bases lay between the germline ends. Germline assignment: CDR1 SEHNR and CDR2 FQNEAQ (reference sequence). CDR3 coding DNA: TGTGCCAGCAGCCTATATGTCGCGGGGCCCGGGGGCAATGAGCAGTTCTTC. This gives the protein CASSLYVAGPGGNEQFF. The full variable domain, its missing parts supplied by reference TRBV7-9 and TRBJ2-1, is DTGVSQNPRHKITKRGQNVTFRCDPISEHNRLYWYRQTLGQGPEFLTYFQNEAQLEKSRLLSDRFSAERPKGSFSTLEIQRTEQGDSAMYLCASSLYVAGPGGNEQFFGPGTRLTVL.

J is TRBJ2-1 and V is TRBV18; 11 bases are shared with TRBD2. The germline gives CDR1 KGHSH, CDR2 LQKENI. The CDR3 covers 14 residues. J lost 8 bases, V lost 2 bases, and 2 bases had no gene match. CDR3 in amino acids: CASSPGSGRDEQFF. As DNA, the CDR3 is TGTGCCAGCTCACCAGGTAGCGGGAGGGATGAGCAGTTCTTC.

The chain recombines TRBV7-9 with TRBJ2-2; 8 bases fit TRBD2. The CDR3 is 17 residues long. CDR1 is SEHNR and CDR2 is FQNEAQ in the germline V gene (reference sequence). J gave up 6 bases and V 5 bases, and 14 bases lay outside the gene matches. The CDR3 loop is CASSPDPGLAGAGELFF. The CDR3 region has the DNA TGTGCCAGCAGCCCTGACCCCGGACTAGCCGGGGCCGGGGAGCTGTTTTTT.

The chain employs TRBV2 and TRBJ1-5; TRBD1 aligns across 7 bases. With V trimmed by 6 bases and J by 4 bases, 12 bases remained unmatched. Germline CDR1 reads SNHLY; CDR2 reads FYNNEI. CDR3 length: 16 residues. The CDR3 DNA sequence: TGTGCCAGCAGCCCCGAACAGGGGTCGGGAAATCAGCCCCAGCATTTT. It codes for CASSPEQGSGNQPQHF.

This rearrangement joins TRBV5-1 to TRBJ2-7; TRBD2 matches 8 bases. Per germline, CDR1 SGHRS and CDR2 YFSETQ. J was trimmed by 4 bases and V by 3 bases; bases with no gene match: 9. The CDR3 loop spans 15 amino acids. The CDR3 DNA sequence: TGCGCCAGCAGCTCTTTAGCGGGAAGGGAGTACGAGCAGTACTTC. Translation: CASSSLAGREYEQYF.

The chain combines TRBV5-4 with TRBJ2-1, with 7 bases identical to TRBD2. J was trimmed by 2 bases and V by 0 bases; bases with no gene match: 5. CDR1 is SGHNT and CDR2 is YYREEE in the germline V gene (reference sequence). The CDR3 is made up of 16 amino acids. CDR3 sequence: CASSLGGRETYNEQFF. CDR3 DNA sequence: TGTGCCAGCAGCTTGGGCGGGAGAGAAACCTACAATGAGCAGTTCTTC. Full variable domain (rest looked up from reference TRBV5-4 and TRBJ2-1): ETGVTQSPTHLIKTRGQQVTLRCSSQSGHNTVSWYQQALGQGPQFIFQYYREEENGRGNFPPRFSGLQFPNYSSELNVNALELDDSALYLCASSLGGRETYNEQFFGPGTRLTVL.

The rearrangement joins TRBV18 to TRBJ2-5; 9 bases agree with TRBD1. Germline loops: CDR1 KGHSH, CDR2 LQKENI. The CDR3 has 14 residues. Germline trimming cut 6 bases from V and 2 bases from J; bases unmatched to any gene: 4. The CDR3 bases are TGTGCCAGCTCCGGGACAGGGCCGCAAGAGACCCAGTACTTC. This translates into CASSGTGPQETQYF.

The V and J genes are TRBV5-6 and TRBJ1-5; 9 positions match TRBD1. V shed 4 bases, J shed 4 bases, and the junction held 9 bases outside the gene matches. This CDR3 region has 16 residues. The V gene's germline CDR1 is SGHDT and CDR2 YYEEEE. The CDR3 bases are TGTGCCAGCAGCATACTGGACAGGGGAGGAAATCAGCCCCAGCATTTT. The encoded protein is CASSILDRGGNQPQHF.

Here the CDR3 DNA reads TGCGCCAGCAATGGGCAGCCAACAGATACGCAGTATTTT. Translating it yields CASNGQPTDTQYF. The chain combines TRBV10-1 with TRBJ2-3, with D unclear. V was shortened by 7 bases and J by 3 bases, with 11 bases between the two germline ends. This CDR3 is built from 13 residues. CDR1 and CDR2 (germline): WNHNN, SYGVQD (reference sequence).

J is TRBJ2-3 and V is TRBV19; D remains ambiguous. The V end was cut by 1 base, the J end by 5 bases, with 10 bases between. Germline V gene lookup returns CDR1 LNHDA and CDR2 SQIVND (reference sequence). The CDR3 is made up of 14 amino acids. The CDR3 sequence is CASSIGGAVDTQYF. Here the CDR3 DNA reads TGTGCCAGTAGTATAGGAGGTGCAGTAGATACGCAGTATTTT.

The genes are TRBV9 and TRBJ2-1; TRBD2 matches 8 bases. The germline V gene encodes CDR1 SGDLS and CDR2 YYNGEE. This CDR3 is built from 15 residues. Trimming cost V 4 bases and J 1 base; bases outside gene matches: 4. DNA for the CDR3: TGTGCCAGCAGCCTTGTAGCGGGATCCTACAATGAGCAGTTCTTC. Its translation: CASSLVAGSYNEQFF.

The rearrangement uses TRBV6-1 and TRBJ1-5; no definite D call. Trimming took off 6 bases at V and 2 bases at J, with 11 bases between the two ends. This CDR3 region has 14 residues. CDR1 is MNHNS, CDR2 SASEGT, per germline. The CDR3 sequence is CASSPVQGNQPQHF. The DNA of the CDR3 is TGTGCCAGCAGCCCCGTTCAGGGCAATCAGCCCCAGCATTTT.

V usage is TRBV7-8 and J usage is TRBJ1-5; D is uncertain. The CDR3 spans 16 residues. With 7 bases removed from V and 2 bases from J, the gap between germline ends came to 18 bases. CDR1 SGHVS and CDR2 FQNEAQ come from the germline V gene. The CDR3 nucleotides read TGTGCCAGCACCCCTCAGCGGGGTCTGGGCAATCAGCCCCAGCATTTT. Encoded protein: CASTPQRGLGNQPQHF. The full variable domain, completed using reference TRBV7-8 and TRBJ1-5, is GAGVSQSPRYKVAKRGQDVALRCDPISGHVSLFWYQQALGQGPEFLTYFQNEAQLDKSGLPSDRFFAERPEGSVSTLKIQRTQQEDSAVYLCASTPQRGLGNQPQHFGDGTRLSIL.

The V gene is TRBV7-2, the J gene TRBJ2-3; 13 bases are shared with TRBD2. The ends lost 1 base at V and 6 bases at J; junction bases unmatched: 7. Germline V gene sequence: CDR1 SGHTA, CDR2 FQGNSA. The CDR3 has 17 residues. CDR3 sequence (DNA): TGTGCCAGCAGCTTAGGTGGACTAGCGGGAGTGGGGGATACGCAGTATTTT. The encoded protein is CASSLGGLAGVGDTQYF.

This rearrangement joins TRBV11-2 to TRBJ1-2; 9 bases are a match to TRBD1. The CDR3 spans 13 residues. Losses at the gene ends were 5 bases for V and 4 bases for J; bases not matched to a gene: 2. CDR1 SGHAT and CDR2 FQNNGV come from the germline V gene. CDR3 bases: TGTGCCAGCAGCGCGGACAGGGGCTATGGCTACACCTTC. The encoded protein is CASSADRGYGYTF.